There are a few counts of the clone carrying this T cell receptor (beta chain). Antigen specificity is unknown. The record originates from a study of vaccination and CD4 T cells after COVID-19. The treatment is: roughly 11-day PBMC culture with coronavirus spike peptide pools or control peptides (ViraFEST assay). It was with around 9.6 IU/ml IL-2 and roughly 10 ug/ml peptide pools that about 2 million PBMCs per well were cultured. The Oncomine TCR Beta short-read assay was applied to DNA of cultured CD4+ T cells. Genomic DNA was extracted from cultured CD4+ T cells. TCRdb passed the PCR reads through MiXCR, listing each CDR3 protein once. The sample consists of just over 15,000 distinct CDR3 sequences, approximately 51% of them appearing once. This CDR3 contains 13 residues. CDR1 and CDR2 (germline): DFQATT, SNEGSKA (reference sequence). With V trimmed by 6 bases and J by 7 bases, 7 bases remained unmatched.

The source of this sequence is a human donor who had recovered from COVID-19. Sequencing used CD4+ T cells from blood, cultured in vitro, obtained before SARS-CoV-2 vaccination. The genes are TRBV20-1 and TRBJ1-5, with 9 nucleotides matching TRBD1. The CDR3 DNA reads TGCAGTGCGAGGGACAGGGATGGGCAGCCCCAGCATTTT. Translating it yields CSARDRDGQPQHF.